This T cell receptor (beta chain) derives from a study of T-cell memory formation after mild COVID-19. General study findings and limits: Pre-infection memory contained some responding clones, which suggested that cross-reactive memory had joined. CD4+ contracting clones were found mainly in CM and EM, and CD8+ ones in EMRA.

Between the trimmed V and J ends, which lost 7 bases and 0 bases, there was a span of 13 bases. The CDR3 runs to 15 residues. TCRdb reprocessed the 5' RACE reads via MiXCR and lists one record per CDR3 protein. Here the sample spans 50,000 or so distinct CDR3 sequences, around a quarter being singletons. About this clonotype: The antigen is unknown.

Sequences were obtained from PBMCs or a T cell subset sorted from them (not recorded which). V usage is TRBV12-3 or TRBV12-4 and J usage is TRBJ1-3, with unresolved D. The source of this sequence is a man between 18 and 35 years old who had mild COVID-19 (a few samples of this study predate the infection). Cell type and time point are not known. In nucleotides, the CDR3 is TGTGCCAGCACCATAAACGGGTTCTCTGGAAACACCATATATTTT. Its protein is CASTINGFSGNTIYF.